These T cell receptor beta chains were read from a single sample in a study of cytomegalovirus exposure and HLA in healthy donors. TCRdb's copy holds only in-frame clones and misses some; the assay was immunoSEQ multiplex PCR. The sample has 85,000 to 100,000 clones, approximately 84% seen once; the top ten hold about 1.2%. Specimen: PBMCs. The receptors stem from a girl aged 2-15 years in good health and CMV-seropositive. The conserved cysteine and the conserved F or W are not part of the CDR3 here. D genes are given only for firm matches.

j_gene,v_gene,d_gene,CDR3aa
TRBJ1-1,TRBV27,-,ASRQTGEAF
TRBJ1-1,TRBV30,-,AWRRTTTVWNTEAF
TRBJ2-1,TRBV6-1,TRBD2,ASSAGTSGKVLQF
TRBJ2-1,TRBV29-1,TRBD2,SGEGGDHNEQF
TRBJ1-4,TRBV9,TRBD1,ASSVEGATNEKLF
TRBJ2-7,TRBV5-1,TRBD2,ASSLAPLGDYLGEQY
TRBJ1-1,TRBV15,-,ATSRVPGMNTEAF
TRBJ2-2,TRBV7-8,TRBD1,ASSLPIQGPTNTGELF
TRBJ1-1,TRBV7-9,-,ASSEAGYTEAF
TRBJ1-1,TRBV28,TRBD1,ASSLRTGGTEAF
TRBJ2-1,TRBV25-1,-,ASSEAPRGSYYNEQF
TRBJ1-1,TRBV6-6,TRBD1,ASRQGGTEAF
TRBJ1-3,TRBV5-6,TRBD1,ASSGPTGVIGNTIY
TRBJ1-1,TRBV30,TRBD1,AWSPQGALEAF
TRBJ2-7,TRBV7-9,-,ASSFGHGYEQY
TRBJ1-1,TRBV7-2,-,ASSPRTGMNTEAF
TRBJ1-6,TRBV9,-,ASSVGREGSPLH
-,TRBV27,TRBD1,ASSSGTAIYEQY
TRBJ2-1,TRBV7-3,TRBD1,ASSPSGDRGDEQF
TRBJ1-2,TRBV19,TRBD1,ASTGQTLYGYT
TRBJ2-5,TRBV30,-,AWSALETQY
TRBJ2-7,TRBV10-3,-,AIRSSGGDRSSYEQY
TRBJ1-2,TRBV28,-,ASGEGGYT
TRBJ2-1,TRBV5-1,-,ASSLYYVKGRLPYIWTSYNEQF
TRBJ1-5,TRBV4-1,TRBD1,ASSQTVPGQGDGNQPQH
TRBJ2-7,TRBV5-1,-,ASRSGVEQY
TRBJ1-5,TRBV27,-,ASSLGLGVRQPQH
TRBJ1-1,TRBV6-1,-,ASSDSGGLSEAF
TRBJ1-1,TRBV27,-,ASSLLRDTEAF
TRBJ2-3,TRBV6-5,TRBD1,ASRLTGITDTQY
TRBJ2-6,TRBV30,-,AWDHRYSGANVLT
TRBJ2-3,TRBV5-1,-,ASSLAGIPTDTQY
TRBJ1-2,TRBV28,TRBD1,ASLGQGNGYT
TRBJ2-7,TRBV6-5,-,ASSGVNQGRQY
TRBJ2-1,TRBV27,TRBD2,ASSLSAGGRDEQF
TRBJ1-5,TRBV6-5,-,ASSYESNQPQH
TRBJ2-6,TRBV6-5,-,ASSYGATGANVLT
TRBJ1-1,TRBV28,-,ASNLIDRPNTEAF
TRBJ2-1,TRBV9,-,ASSVGTINEQF
TRBJ2-1,TRBV6-5,TRBD1,ASSPDRGSYNEQF
TRBJ1-2,TRBV20-1,-,SASYSYGYT
TRBJ1-1,TRBV18,TRBD1,ASYVGTGGREAF
TRBJ2-1,TRBV4-3,-,ASSPAGVGVGGEQF
TRBJ2-3,TRBV5-1,-,ATPSSTDTQY
TRBJ1-4,TRBV4-1,TRBD1,ASSPPPGQGDRRTNEKLF
TRBJ2-7,TRBV6-5,TRBD2,ASSPPRDYLEQY
TRBJ2-7,TRBV30,-,AWSSFYEQY
TRBJ2-7,TRBV6-5,TRBD1,ASTNRGTGPYEQY
TRBJ1-3,TRBV30,TRBD1,AWSGGARGTGNTIY
TRBJ2-2,TRBV6-5,-,ATRRDNTGELF
TRBJ2-7,TRBV6-5,TRBD2,ASSLAGGAYEQY
TRBJ2-3,TRBV29-1,-,SFYTDTQY
TRBJ2-7,TRBV10-3,-,AIRDMRVPNQQY
TRBJ1-1,TRBV30,-,AWRVWAGPFSNTEAF
TRBJ2-3,TRBV13,TRBD1,ASSPGQPTDTQY
TRBJ2-3,TRBV7-9,-,ASSLVSFDSAY
TRBJ2-7,TRBV4-3,TRBD2,ASSHIAGGEQY